This TCR beta chain was found in a study of glioma-infiltrating T cells. Using RNA template, CDR3s of TCR alpha and beta were amplified with iRepertoire arm-PCR. One-step reverse transcription and amplification started from around 100-400 ng of tissue mRNA or PBMC total RNA. Each CDR3 protein gets one entry after TCRdb re-called the multiplex PCR reads with MiXCR. The sample lists 85,000 to 110,000 distinct CDR3 sequences, around 28% occurring once. This clonotype has a handful of counts. What it binds is unknown. General study points: Very few CDR3 sequences were shared between tissue and blood. Above-expected tissue-blood divergence occurred in all gliomas, most in low-grade ones.

The CDR3 length is 15 residues. Deletions cut 6 bases from V and 2 bases from J, with 14 bases between. Germline-derived CDR1 and CDR2 are MNHNS and SASEGT. The chain combines TRBV6-1 with TRBJ2-4, with unresolved D. The sequenced sample was glioma tissue, nonneoplastic brain tissue, or PBMCs (not recorded which). This clonotype was obtained from a human donor with low-grade glioma or glioblastoma, undergoing nonglioma brain surgery, or in good health (not recorded which). Here the CDR3 DNA reads TGTGCCAGCAGACCCACTGCCGGAACCAAAAACATTCAGTACTTC. Protein sequence: CASRPTAGTKNIQYF.